The clone carrying this T cell receptor (beta chain) was detected only a few times. Its antigen is still unknown. This record belongs to a study of T cells in Graves' hyperthyroidism and ophthalmopathy. Patients were excluded for uncontrolled infection, other autoimmune disease, pregnancy or lactation. Isolation of PBMCs was performed on around 10 ml fresh peripheral blood. General study points: Ophthalmopathy and stable hyperthyroidism were told apart by a 13 V-J model.

Regions amplified from RNA transcripts were the TCR beta CDR3 regions. HTBI primers were employed in a first-round RT-PCR of the TCR CDR3. A single record per CDR3 protein comes from TCRdb applying MiXCR to the multiplex PCR reads. Of 490,000 or so distinct CDR3 sequences in the sample, about 20% were seen once. What was sequenced was blood. The receptor was isolated from a woman in her 70s with Graves' ophthalmopathy.

As DNA, the CDR3 is TGTGCCAGCAGTGAACTAGCGCCTAGCACCGGGGAGCTGTTTTTT. Amino acid sequence: CASSELAPSTGELFF. V and J are TRBV27 and TRBJ2-2, with 7 positions matching TRBD2. J lost 4 bases, V lost 5 bases, and 7 bases had no gene match. The CDR3 runs to 15 residues. Germline values: CDR1 MNHEY, CDR2 SMNVEV (reference sequence).